The entry below describes one TCR beta chain. The data derive from a study of blood T cell repertoires in COVID-19. Study-level background: Collection of acute and convalescent COVID-19 samples took place in the United States, Italy and Spain. Sources were T cells, B-cell-depleted T cells, or PBMCs; the material itself was cDNA or gDNA.

Recruited during active infection, patients (from Seattle) were subsequently followed longitudinally. The CDR3 totals 11 residues. V lost 6 bases and J lost 6; bases outside the gene matches: 2. In germline, CDR1 is SGHRS, CDR2 YFSETQ. Authors' methods: Quantification of nucleated cells was approximated via reference gene primer amplification. Some clones are missing from TCRdb's copy, which holds only in-frame ones; the method was immunoSEQ multiplex PCR. V and J calls and clone size are as listed in that table; D and trimming were resolved from the DNA. The sample includes about 310,000 clones, roughly 88% of them seen just once.

The specimen was peripheral blood. V gene TRBV5-1 combines with J gene TRBJ1-2, with 7 positions matching TRBD1. The clonotype originates from a young woman with COVID-19, enrolled during active disease. As DNA, the CDR3 is TGCGCCAGCACCGACAGGGATGGCTACACCTTC. This codes for CASTDRDGYTF. Drawing the rest from reference TRBV5-1 and TRBJ1-2, the complete variable domain is KAGVTQTPRYLIKTRGQQVTLSCSPISGHRSVSWYQQTPGQGLQFLFEYFSETQRNKGNFPGRFSGRQFSNSRSEMNVSTLELGDSALYLCASTDRDGYTFGSGTRLTVV.